Presented here are 3 T cell receptor beta chains from one specimen sequenced in a study of human T cells and chemical hapten exposure. TCRdb independently ran MiXCR on the RACE reads; one entry per CDR3 protein. The sample has about 90,000 distinct CDR3 sequences; approximately 11% are singletons. The time point denotes: patch test 3, about 24 weeks after DPC sensitization. Treatment given: therapeutic diphenylcyclopropenone sensitization with weekly scalp DPC. The material was whole blood, obtained in connection with sensitization to the hapten diphenylcyclopropenone (DPC). These receptors were collected from a woman aged 25 to 39 with alopecia areata. Some clones in this sample may be carry-over from other donors' samples.

This clonotype was detected ten times or more. The rearrangement joins TRBV7-9 to TRBJ1-4; no clear D gene. Trimming took off 7 bases at V and 8 bases at J, with 11 bases between the two ends. The germline V gene has CDR1 SEHNR and CDR2 FQNEAQ (reference sequence). The CDR3 length is 12 residues. CDR3 DNA sequence: TGTGCCAGCAAAGGACCAGAGGAAAAACTGTTTTTT. Translation gives CASKGPEEKLFF. The full variable domain, with the rest looked up from reference TRBV7-9 and TRBJ1-4, is DTGVSQNPRHKITKRGQNVTFRCDPISEHNRLYWYRQTLGQGPEFLTYFQNEAQLEKSRLLSDRFSAERPKGSFSTLEIQRTEQGDSAMYLCASKGPEEKLFFGSGTQLSVL.

This clonotype was observed at least ten times. The chain is built from TRBV11-2 and TRBJ2-3; the D is unclear. V dropped 3 bases and J dropped 1 base, with 8 bases sitting between them. There are 14 residues in the CDR3. CDR1 is SGHAT, CDR2 FQNNGV, per germline. The CDR3 DNA follows: TGTGCCAGCAGCTTTACTGACGGCACAGATACGCAGTATTTT. Protein: CASSFTDGTDTQYF. The whole variable domain, remainder taken from reference TRBV11-2 and TRBJ2-3, is EAGVAQSPRYKIIEKRQSVAFWCNPISGHATLYWYQQILGQGPKLLIQFQNNGVVDDSQLPKDRFSAERLKGVDSTLKIQPAKLEDSAVYLCASSFTDGTDTQYFGPGTRLTVL.

This clonotype was observed many times. This sequence joins TRBV6-1 and TRBJ2-6; D gene ambiguous. CDR1 is MNHNS and CDR2 is SASEGT in the germline V gene. The CDR3 runs 15 residues. Trimming stripped 1 base from V and 1 base from J, with 5 bases between. In DNA, the CDR3 is TGTGCCAGCAGTGAAGGTAGTTCTGGGGCCAACGTCCTGACTTTC. Translating it yields CASSEGSSGANVLTF.